One and the same sample provided the 30 T cell receptor beta chains below, sequenced in a study of blood T cell repertoires in COVID-19. TCRdb keeps only in-frame clones here, not all; method: immunoSEQ multiplex PCR. The sample contains about 190,000 clones, over 75% of which appear only once. The sample consisted of peripheral blood. These receptors were collected from a woman between 40 and 55 years old who had recovered from COVID-19.

The chain carries TRBV7-9 and TRBJ2-7; 9 bases match TRBD1. The V gene end was trimmed by 5 bases and the J gene end by 3 bases; junction bases not matched to a gene: 5. CDR3 length: 14 residues. The germline CDR1 and CDR2 sequences are SEHNR and FQNEAQ (reference sequence). The chain's CDR3 is CASSGTGPNYEQYF. The CDR3, as DNA: TGTGCCAGCAGCGGGACAGGGCCAAACTACGAGCAGTACTTC.

As concerns this clone: The germline gene is not matched at one end of the junction; a read error may be the cause. The gene calls are TRBV30 and TRBJ1-6; D is unclear. Germline values: CDR1 GTSNPN, CDR2 SVGIG (reference sequence). The CDR3 spans 13 residues. In DNA form, the CDR3 reads TGCGGGATTAGAGGAGCCTATAATTCACCCCTCCACTTT. Translating it yields CGIRGAYNSPLHF.

This clone has only one observation. This sequence joins TRBV10-3 and TRBJ1-1; 8 nucleotides align to TRBD1. With 4 bases clipped from V and 2 bases from J, the junction kept 15 bases outside the gene matches. This CDR3 spans 18 amino acids. Germline V gene sequence: CDR1 ENHRY, CDR2 SYGVKD. CDR3 region: CAISVPHTGGGGNTEAFF. CDR3 sequence (DNA): TGTGCCATCAGTGTGCCCCACACAGGGGGAGGGGGAAACACTGAAGCTTTCTTT.

Only a few counts were recorded for this clone. The chain joins TRBV3-1 (or the pseudogene TRBV3-2) to TRBJ2-1; 8 nucleotides align to TRBD2. The length of the CDR3 is 12 residues. From germline, CDR1 is LGHDT and CDR2 YNNKEL (reference sequence). J lost 9 bases, V lost 4 bases, and 2 bases had no gene match. For the CDR3, the DNA is TGTGCCAGCAGCCCAAGCGGGAGTGAGCAGTTCTTC. Its protein product is CASSPSGSEQFF.

The rearrangement joins TRBV19 to TRBJ2-1; 8 nucleotides agree with TRBD2. The CDR3 totals 15 residues. The ends lost 3 bases at V and 4 bases at J; junction bases unmatched: 5. CDR1 and CDR2 (germline): LNHDA, SQIVND (reference sequence). The CDR3 protein is CASSITSGVYNEQFF. DNA for the CDR3: TGTGCCAGTAGTATCACTAGCGGAGTTTACAATGAGCAGTTCTTC.

This clone has more than one count but fewer than ten. V and J are TRBV5-5 and TRBJ2-2; 8 bases align to TRBD2. The CDR3 is 16 residues long. Germline V gene lookup returns CDR1 SGHKS and CDR2 YYEKEE (reference sequence). Unmatched junction bases numbered 6, after V lost 1 base and J lost 4 bases. DNA of the CDR3: TGTGCCAGCAGCTTGCAATCCGGGAGGGGCACCGGGGAGCTGTTTTTT. Its protein product is CASSLQSGRGTGELFF. Variable domain in full (rest from reference TRBV5-5 and TRBJ2-2): DAGVTQSPTHLIKTRGQQVTLRCSPISGHKSVSWYQQVLGQGPQFIFQYYEKEERGRGNFPDRFSARQFPNYSSELNVNALLLGDSALYLCASSLQSGRGTGELFFGEGSRLTVL.

The chain links TRBV7-2 to TRBJ2-5, with a weak D call TRBD2 (6 bases). This CDR3 region has 14 residues. Trimming left V 7 bases short and J 5 bases short, with 17 bases between. CDR1 and CDR2 from the germline V gene are SGHTA and FQGNSA. The CDR3 spells CASTRGWGPETQYF. The DNA of the CDR3 is TGTGCCAGCACCCGGGGGTGGGGTCCGGAGACCCAGTACTTC. Looking up the rest from reference TRBV7-2 and TRBJ2-5 gives the full variable domain: GAGVSQSPSNKVTEKGKDVELRCDPISGHTALYWYRQSLGQGLEFLIYFQGNSAPDKSGLPSDRFSAERTGGSVSTLTIQRTQQEDSAVYLCASTRGWGPETQYFGPGTRLLVL.

The V gene is TRBV27, the J gene TRBJ2-7, with TRBD2 matching 12 bases. This CDR3 has 17 residues. Germline lookup yields CDR1 MNHEY and CDR2 SMNVEV (reference sequence). V lost 4 bases and J lost 5; bases outside the gene matches: 12. CDR3: CASSSYGLAGRDDEQYF. CDR3 DNA: TGTGCCAGCAGTTCCTACGGACTAGCGGGACGAGACGACGAGCAGTACTTC.

The chain employs TRBV9 and TRBJ1-6, with unresolved D. The V gene lost 3 bases and the J gene lost 10 bases, with 11 bases spanning the gap. The CDR3 contains 13 residues. Germline V gives CDR1 SGDLS, CDR2 YYNGEE. In nucleotides, the CDR3 is TGTGCCAGCAGCGGGGGAGAGAGGTCACCCCTCCACTTT. Residues: CASSGGERSPLHF.

V and J are TRBV5-5 and TRBJ2-2, with TRBD1 as a possible D gene (7 bases). The CDR3 loop spans 17 amino acids. V was shortened by 2 bases and J by 4 bases, with 18 bases between the two germline ends. The V gene's germline CDR1 is SGHKS and CDR2 YYEKEE (reference sequence). Here the CDR3 reads CASSFRTGGGVTGELFF. The DNA of the CDR3 is TGTGCCAGCAGCTTTCGGACTGGAGGGGGCGTCACCGGGGAGCTGTTTTTT.

V is TRBV7-9 and J is TRBJ1-5; D gene unclear. Germline V gene data show CDR1 as SEHNR and CDR2 as FQNEAQ (reference sequence). The V end was cut by 4 bases, the J end by 3 bases, with 13 bases between. This CDR3 is built from 15 residues. CDR3 amino acids: CASSSQLGSNQPQHF. The CDR3 region has the DNA TGTGCCAGCAGCTCACAGTTAGGATCCAATCAGCCCCAGCATTTT.

The V and J genes are TRBV4-2 and TRBJ2-6, with D uncertain. This CDR3 spans 16 amino acids. V lost 1 base, J lost 0 bases, and 7 bases lay in between. From germline, CDR1 is LGHNA and CDR2 YNFKEQ. Here the CDR3 DNA reads TGTGCCAGCAGCCAAGTAGACATCTCTGGGGCCAACGTCCTGACTTTC. This encodes CASSQVDISGANVLTF.

V and J are TRBV5-4 and TRBJ1-4, with TRBD1 matching over 8 bases. Per germline, CDR1 SGHNT and CDR2 YYREEE (reference sequence). This CDR3 is 14 amino acids long. V lost 4 bases, J lost 7 bases, and 6 bases stayed unmatched. The chain's CDR3 is CASSPQGAGEKLFF. The CDR3 DNA sequence: TGTGCCAGCAGCCCCCAGGGGGCGGGTGAAAAACTGTTTTTT.

V is TRBV9 and J is TRBJ2-1, with 8 nucleotides matching TRBD2. Germline values: CDR1 SGDLS, CDR2 YYNGEE. The CDR3 covers 15 residues. J gave up 5 bases and V 4 bases, and 8 bases lay outside the gene matches. The CDR3 nucleotides are TGTGCCAGCAGCAGGGTAGCGGGACGGCACAATGAGCAGTTCTTC. Translation gives CASSRVAGRHNEQFF.

A remark on this clone: Relative to the germline gene, one junction end is altered; a read error may explain this. The chain links TRBV29-1 to TRBJ2-6; 7 bases line up with TRBD1. Germline CDR1 reads SQVTM; CDR2 reads ANQGSEA. CDR3 length: 15 amino acids. CDR3 in amino acids: CNVDPTGSGANVLTF. DNA of the CDR3: TGCAACGTTGATCCGACAGGGTCTGGGGCCAACGTCCTGACTTTC.

J is TRBJ2-1 and V is TRBV11-3; 7 positions agree with TRBD1. The V gene end was trimmed by 3 bases and the J gene end by 5 bases; junction bases not matched to a gene: 7. Germline V CDR1 and CDR2: SGHNT, YENEEA. The CDR3 consists of 15 residues. For the CDR3, the DNA is TGTGCCAGCAGCTTTAACGGACAGGAGAACAATGAGCAGTTCTTC. Translation: CASSFNGQENNEQFF.

This chain connects TRBV30 to TRBJ1-1; unclear D gene. V was clipped by 4 bases and J by 0 bases, with 18 bases between them. The CDR3 extends over 16 amino acids. CDR1 and CDR2 (germline): GTSNPN, SVGIG (reference sequence). The CDR3 bases are TGTGCCTGGATGTCGAGGTTAAGGCAGATGAACACTGAAGCTTTCTTT. This gives the protein CAWMSRLRQMNTEAFF.

This chain connects TRBV3-1 (or the pseudogene TRBV3-2) to TRBJ2-7; 15 bases agree with TRBD2. The germline gives CDR1 LGHDT, CDR2 YNNKEL (reference sequence). V was clipped by 5 bases and J by 4 bases; unmatched bases: 12. This CDR3 spans 18 amino acids. The CDR3 DNA reads TGTGCCAGCAGCGTGGGACTAGCGGGAGGATCTTCCCCTTACGAGCAGTACTTC. It translates to CASSVGLAGGSSPYEQYF.

This clone was observed a few times. CDR3 protein: CASRAGGSYEQYF. The CDR3 DNA follows: TGCGCCAGCAGGGCAGGGGGTTCCTACGAGCAGTACTTC. J is TRBJ2-7 and V is TRBV5-1; TRBD1 matches 7 bases. This CDR3 region has 13 residues. Germline CDR1 is SGHRS and CDR2 is YFSETQ. V trimming: 5 bases; J trimming: 1 base; junction bases outside the gene matches: 3.

The chain recombines TRBV5-1 with TRBJ2-6; weak D call: TRBD1 (6 bases). The germline V and J ends were trimmed by 9 bases and 0 bases, with 13 bases remaining between them. The CDR3 is made up of 15 amino acids. CDR1 and CDR2 from the germline V gene are SGHRS and YFSETQ. CDR3 loop: CATTTGNSGANVLTF. The CDR3 DNA follows: TGCGCCACTACAACAGGGAACTCTGGGGCCAACGTCCTGACTTTC.

This sequence joins TRBV6-6 and TRBJ2-7, with 9 bases lining up with TRBD1. In germline, CDR1 is MNHNY, CDR2 SVGAGI (reference sequence). The CDR3 loop spans 14 amino acids. J was trimmed by 4 bases and V by 5 bases; bases with no gene match: 6. The CDR3 loop is CASSLDRGIYEQYF. The CDR3 DNA is TGTGCCAGCAGTCTTGACAGGGGGATTTACGAGCAGTACTTC.

This clone occurred a few times. The chain couples TRBV6-5 to TRBJ2-1; 11 positions match TRBD1. The CDR3 loop spans 15 amino acids. V was clipped by 7 bases and J by 8 bases; unmatched bases: 10. In germline, CDR1 is MNHEY, CDR2 SVGAGI. Here the CDR3 reads CASKRTGTGGDEQFF. For the CDR3, the DNA is TGTGCCAGCAAGAGGACCGGGACAGGGGGGGATGAGCAGTTCTTC.

The chain employs TRBV12-3 or TRBV12-4 and TRBJ2-1; 7 positions match TRBD1. The CDR3 extends over 13 amino acids. V was pared by 6 bases and J by 6 bases, with 5 bases of the junction left unmatched. This chain's CDR3 is CASRPGQLNEQFF. In DNA, the CDR3 is TGTGCCAGCAGGCCGGGACAGCTCAATGAGCAGTTCTTC.

The chain is built from TRBV18 and TRBJ2-2; D gene unclear. The CDR3 is 16 residues long. In germline, CDR1 is KGHSH, CDR2 LQKENI. V lost 1 base to trimming and J lost 0 bases, with 9 bases between them. The CDR3 DNA reads as TGTGCCAGCTCACCACGGCCCACTACGAACACCGGGGAGCTGTTTTTT. It specifies CASSPRPTTNTGELFF.

The CDR3 coding sequence is TGTGCCAGCAGTAGGAGCGGGAGTCGTAGCACAGATACGCAGTATTTT. Protein: CASSRSGSRSTDTQYF. The rearrangement joins TRBV3-1 (or the pseudogene TRBV3-2) to TRBJ2-3; 8 nucleotides line up with TRBD2. Germline-derived CDR1 and CDR2 are LGHDT and YNNKEL (reference sequence). J gave up 0 bases and V 6 bases, and 8 bases lay outside the gene matches. The CDR3 runs 16 residues.

The V gene is TRBV30, the J gene TRBJ1-1; the D gene is possibly TRBD1 (6 bases). The CDR3 contains 14 residues. Looked up from germline, CDR1 is GTSNPN and CDR2 is SVGIG (reference sequence). Trimming left V 2 bases short and J 2 bases short, with 12 bases between. CDR3 in DNA: TGTGCCTGGAGTAGGGGGACACCAAACACTGAAGCTTTCTTT. Translating gives CAWSRGTPNTEAFF.

The chain combines TRBV6-5 with TRBJ1-2; possible D gene TRBD1, 5 bases. Looked up from germline, CDR1 is MNHEY and CDR2 is SVGAGI. V was shortened by 2 bases and J by 6 bases, with 10 bases between the two germline ends. The CDR3 covers 13 residues. DNA for the CDR3: TGTGCCAGCAGTTACGGGACTTGGGATGGCTACACCTTC. Residues: CASSYGTWDGYTF.

The chain is built from TRBV6-6 and TRBJ2-7, with 15 bases lining up with TRBD2. Germline loops: CDR1 MNHNY, CDR2 SVGAGI (reference sequence). The length of the CDR3 is 20 residues. Trimming removed 6 bases from V and 2 bases from J; junction bases left unmatched: 17. The DNA for the CDR3 is TGTGCCAGCAGCGGGGGAGCCGGACTAGCGGGAGGGAATTTAGCCTACGAGCAGTACTTC. This translates into CASSGGAGLAGGNLAYEQYF.

The rearrangement uses TRBV3-1 (or the pseudogene TRBV3-2) and TRBJ1-4; D possibly corresponds to TRBD1 (5 bases). Germline values: CDR1 LGHDT, CDR2 YNNKEL (reference sequence). The CDR3 contains 14 residues. Deletions cut 1 base from V and 4 bases from J, with 7 bases between. CDR3 residues: CASSQAGFNEKLFF. In DNA, the CDR3 is TGTGCCAGCAGCCAAGCAGGGTTTAATGAAAAACTGTTTTTT.

For this clone: The sample holds other DNA sequences that translate to the same CDR3. The V and J genes are TRBV7-6 and TRBJ2-2; weak D call: TRBD1 (5 bases). CDR1 is SGHVS and CDR2 is FNYEAQ in the germline V gene. Trimming stripped 1 base from V and 4 bases from J, with 10 bases between. This CDR3 comprises 15 residues. In DNA, the CDR3 is TGTGCCAGCAGCTTAGGCCAGGGTGGCACCGGGGAGCTGTTTTTT. Amino acids: CASSLGQGGTGELFF.